Below, 22 T cell receptor beta chains from the same sample are listed, as sequenced in a study of somatic mutations in cytotoxic T cells in rheumatoid arthritis. Produced via immunoSEQ multiplex PCR; TCRdb's table is partial and in-frame only. In the table there are 15,000 to 20,000 clones, about four fifths of which are singletons. Source material: CD8+ T cells sorted from blood. These receptors were collected from an adult with rheumatoid arthritis.

This clone showed up just once. The V gene is TRBV30, the J gene TRBJ1-4; D is unresolved. Trimming left V 2 bases short and J 4 bases short, with 2 bases between. CDR1 is GTSNPN, CDR2 SVGIG, per germline (reference sequence). This CDR3 contains 11 residues. CDR3 loop: CAWSHNEKLFF. The CDR3 nucleotides read TGTGCCTGGAGTCATAATGAAAAACTGTTTTTT.

This clone was counted only a few times. The chain carries TRBV4-2 and TRBJ1-5; D not resolved. Looked up from germline, CDR1 is LGHNA and CDR2 is YNFKEQ. V was clipped by 1 base and J by 0 bases, with 7 bases between them. The CDR3 runs 15 residues. The CDR3 DNA reads as TGTGCCAGCAGCCAAGGTCCGAGTAGCAATCAGCCCCAGCATTTT. This codes for CASSQGPSSNQPQHF.

This clone showed up just a few times. J is TRBJ2-7 and V is TRBV7-6, with D perhaps matching TRBD1 (6 bases). CDR1 and CDR2 from the germline V gene are SGHVS and FNYEAQ. This CDR3 comprises 13 residues. Trimming left V 4 bases short and J 4 bases short, with 11 bases between. CDR3 residues: CASSYSQGYEQYF. CDR3 sequence (DNA): TGTGCCAGCAGCTACAGCCAGGGGTACGAGCAGTACTTC.

This clone was seen a single time. The rearrangement joins TRBV27 to TRBJ2-3; D is ambiguous. Trimming removed 6 bases from V and 2 bases from J, with 12 bases in between. There are 14 residues in the CDR3. The germline V gene has CDR1 MNHEY and CDR2 SMNVEV (reference sequence). The CDR3 DNA follows: TGTGCCAGCAGATTAAAGTCCCTCACAGATACGCAGTATTTT. Translated, it gives CASRLKSLTDTQYF.

The V call is TRBV4-2, the J call TRBJ2-5, with 7 bases that match TRBD2. The CDR3 spans 17 residues. The V gene end was trimmed by 0 bases and the J gene end by 1 base; junction bases not matched to a gene: 8. Germline V gene sequence: CDR1 LGHNA, CDR2 YNFKEQ. The CDR3 region is CASSQEGGMVSQETQYF. The CDR3 region has the DNA TGTGCCAGCAGCCAAGAGGGAGGGATGGTAAGCCAAGAGACCCAGTACTTC.

The rearrangement links TRBV28 to TRBJ1-2; D is unclear. The CDR3 spans 14 residues. Germline V CDR1 and CDR2: MDHEN, SYDVKM. Trimming cost V 2 bases and J 4 bases, with 11 bases left between them. In DNA form, the CDR3 reads TGTGCCAGCAGTTTAGTAGCCGGGGTCTATGGCTACACCTTC. Its translation: CASSLVAGVYGYTF.

The genes are TRBV5-1 and TRBJ1-2; D is uncertain. CDR3 size: 17 residues. Germline-derived CDR1 and CDR2 are SGHRS and YFSETQ. V lost 2 bases, J lost 4 bases, and 21 bases lay in between. The CDR3, as DNA: TGCGCCAGCAGCTTAGGGTCTCAACACCCTCTTTTCTATGGCTACACCTTC. This encodes CASSLGSQHPLFYGYTF. Full variable domain (outside the CDR3, taken from reference TRBV5-1 and TRBJ1-2): KAGVTQTPRYLIKTRGQQVTLSCSPISGHRSVSWYQQTPGQGLQFLFEYFSETQRNKGNFPGRFSGRQFSNSRSEMNVSTLELGDSALYLCASSLGSQHPLFYGYTFGSGTRLTVV.

The chain employs TRBV6-1 and TRBJ1-1, with 7 positions matching TRBD1. After removal of 6 bases from V and 4 bases from J, the junction contained 5 bases not matched to a gene. Germline V gives CDR1 MNHNS, CDR2 SASEGT. The CDR3 is 13 amino acids. This chain's CDR3 is CASRETGVTEAFF. The DNA of the CDR3 is TGTGCCAGCAGGGAAACAGGGGTCACTGAAGCTTTCTTT.

The chain recombines TRBV13 with TRBJ1-5; 8 nucleotides line up with TRBD1. The CDR3 loop spans 16 amino acids. The germline V gene has CDR1 PRHDT and CDR2 FYEKMQ (reference sequence). The junction had 8 bases not matched to a gene; V was cut back by 0 bases and J by 7 bases. Written as DNA, the CDR3 is TGTGCCAGCAGCTTAGGGAGAGGACAGGGAGGCCAGCCCCAGCATTTT. Translated, it gives CASSLGRGQGGQPQHF. The entire variable domain, with the rest obtained from reference TRBV13 and TRBJ1-5, is as follows: AAGVIQSPRHLIKEKRETATLKCYPIPRHDTVYWYQQGPGQDPQFLISFYEKMQSDKGSIPDRFSAQQFSDYHSELNMSSLELGDSALYFCASSLGRGQGGQPQHFGDGTRLSIL.

The gene calls are TRBV9 and TRBJ2-2; 9 bases match TRBD1. This CDR3 contains 17 residues. V was pared by 2 bases and J by 5 bases, with 10 bases of the junction left unmatched. Per germline, CDR1 SGDLS and CDR2 YYNGEE. DNA for the CDR3: TGTGCCAGCAGCGTTAACCGGGACAGGGTATGGACCGGGGAGCTGTTTTTT. Protein: CASSVNRDRVWTGELFF.

A single count supports this clone. This chain connects TRBV27 to TRBJ2-1; 10 bases agree with TRBD2. The germline V gene has CDR1 MNHEY and CDR2 SMNVEV (reference sequence). V lost 4 bases to trimming and J lost 6 bases; unmatched junction nucleotides: 12. The CDR3 covers 17 residues. The chain's CDR3 is CASSSVKRGGPINEQFF. CDR3 nucleotide sequence: TGTGCCAGCAGTTCCGTAAAGCGGGGGGGCCCTATCAATGAGCAGTTCTTC.

The rearrangement uses TRBV7-2 and TRBJ1-2; D gene uncertain. Trimming stripped 3 bases from V and 4 bases from J, with 15 bases between. The CDR3 sequence is 15 residues long. Germline assignment: CDR1 SGHTA and CDR2 FQGNSA. CDR3 sequence reads: CASSFPEQPSYGYTF. The CDR3 DNA reads TGTGCCAGCAGCTTTCCGGAACAGCCCTCCTATGGCTACACCTTC.

CDR3 region: CASSLVRDDYNEQFF. Here the CDR3 DNA reads TGTGCCAGCAGCTTAGTCCGGGACGACTACAATGAGCAGTTCTTC. This chain links TRBV7-9 with TRBJ2-1; D may correspond to TRBD1 or TRBD2 (5 bases each). The CDR3 covers 15 residues. From germline, CDR1 is SEHNR and CDR2 FQNEAQ (reference sequence). Trimming stripped 1 base from V and 3 bases from J, with 10 bases between.

The chain couples TRBV19 to TRBJ1-1; 7 bases match TRBD1. V shed 8 bases and J 1 base; nucleotides not matched to a gene: 10. This CDR3 comprises 15 residues. Germline loops: CDR1 LNHDA, CDR2 SQIVND (reference sequence). CDR3 in DNA: TGTGCCAGTGCCCTACAGGGGCGCGGGAACACTGAAGCTTTCTTT. Protein sequence: CASALQGRGNTEAFF.

The V gene is TRBV5-1, the J gene TRBJ2-5, with D maybe TRBD2 (6 bases). This CDR3 is 14 amino acids long. Germline values: CDR1 SGHRS, CDR2 YFSETQ. V gave up 3 bases and J gave up 5 bases, with 14 bases separating them. The CDR3 DNA reads TGCGCCAGCAGCTCGACTAGTGAGTTTGAGACCCAGTACTTC. It encodes CASSSTSEFETQYF.

The chain links TRBV10-3 to TRBJ2-1, with unresolved D. This CDR3 has 14 residues. The V end was cut by 4 bases, the J end by 8 bases, with 15 bases between. Germline loops: CDR1 ENHRY, CDR2 SYGVKD. CDR3 in DNA: TGTGCCATCAGTGTAGGGCTAGAAGACGATGAGCAGTTCTTC. Translated, it gives CAISVGLEDDEQFF.

The chain employs TRBV27 and TRBJ2-7; 11 nucleotides match TRBD2. V dropped 5 bases and J dropped 3; count of bases not matched to a gene: 9. The V gene's germline CDR1 is MNHEY and CDR2 SMNVEV (reference sequence). This CDR3 spans 16 amino acids. CDR3 residues: CASSPSLAGDYYEQYF. In nucleotides, the CDR3 is TGTGCCAGCAGTCCCTCACTAGCGGGGGATTACTACGAGCAGTACTTC.

CDR3 nucleotide sequence: TGTGCCAGCAGCCGACTCCGGGAGGGCCGGTACGAGCAGTACTTC. It codes for CASSRLREGRYEQYF. The chain is built from TRBV13 and TRBJ2-7; 8 bases agree with TRBD2. Germline CDR1 reads PRHDT; CDR2 reads FYEKMQ (reference sequence). The CDR3 runs to 15 residues. V lost 5 bases to trimming and J lost 4 bases; unmatched junction nucleotides: 10.

V gene TRBV2 combines with J gene TRBJ2-5; D remains unclear. CDR1 and CDR2 from the germline V gene are SNHLY and FYNNEI. The CDR3 runs 12 residues. V was trimmed by 6 bases and J by 2 bases, leaving 7 bases between them. DNA of the CDR3: TGTGCCAGCAGGCACTATCAAGAGACCCAGTACTTC. It translates to CASRHYQETQYF.

The chain is built from TRBV27 and TRBJ1-5, with D perhaps matching TRBD1 (5 bases). Trimming left V 1 base short and J 5 bases short, with 12 bases between. The length of the CDR3 is 15 residues. Germline V gene lookup returns CDR1 MNHEY and CDR2 SMNVEV (reference sequence). CDR3 DNA sequence: TGTGCCAGCAGTTTATGGGGGATACGCGATCAGCCCCAGCATTTT. Translation gives CASSLWGIRDQPQHF.

This clone was recorded once. The V and J genes are TRBV7-9 and TRBJ1-4, with 10 bases matching TRBD1. With V trimmed by 5 bases and J by 8 bases, 11 bases remained unmatched. The CDR3 consists of 16 residues. CDR1 is SEHNR, CDR2 FQNEAQ, per germline (reference sequence). The CDR3 protein is CASSPNVGTGEEKLFF. The CDR3 DNA reads TGTGCCAGCAGCCCCAACGTCGGGACAGGGGAAGAAAAACTGTTTTTT.

The rearrangement joins TRBV6-5 to TRBJ1-6, with D unclear. V gave up 6 bases and J gave up 14 bases, with 14 bases separating them. The CDR3 runs to 12 residues. Germline CDR1 MNHEY, CDR2 SVGAGI. CDR3 coding DNA: TGTGCCAGCAGCTCCCCCGGCCCTACCCTCCACTTT. This translates into CASSSPGPTLHF.